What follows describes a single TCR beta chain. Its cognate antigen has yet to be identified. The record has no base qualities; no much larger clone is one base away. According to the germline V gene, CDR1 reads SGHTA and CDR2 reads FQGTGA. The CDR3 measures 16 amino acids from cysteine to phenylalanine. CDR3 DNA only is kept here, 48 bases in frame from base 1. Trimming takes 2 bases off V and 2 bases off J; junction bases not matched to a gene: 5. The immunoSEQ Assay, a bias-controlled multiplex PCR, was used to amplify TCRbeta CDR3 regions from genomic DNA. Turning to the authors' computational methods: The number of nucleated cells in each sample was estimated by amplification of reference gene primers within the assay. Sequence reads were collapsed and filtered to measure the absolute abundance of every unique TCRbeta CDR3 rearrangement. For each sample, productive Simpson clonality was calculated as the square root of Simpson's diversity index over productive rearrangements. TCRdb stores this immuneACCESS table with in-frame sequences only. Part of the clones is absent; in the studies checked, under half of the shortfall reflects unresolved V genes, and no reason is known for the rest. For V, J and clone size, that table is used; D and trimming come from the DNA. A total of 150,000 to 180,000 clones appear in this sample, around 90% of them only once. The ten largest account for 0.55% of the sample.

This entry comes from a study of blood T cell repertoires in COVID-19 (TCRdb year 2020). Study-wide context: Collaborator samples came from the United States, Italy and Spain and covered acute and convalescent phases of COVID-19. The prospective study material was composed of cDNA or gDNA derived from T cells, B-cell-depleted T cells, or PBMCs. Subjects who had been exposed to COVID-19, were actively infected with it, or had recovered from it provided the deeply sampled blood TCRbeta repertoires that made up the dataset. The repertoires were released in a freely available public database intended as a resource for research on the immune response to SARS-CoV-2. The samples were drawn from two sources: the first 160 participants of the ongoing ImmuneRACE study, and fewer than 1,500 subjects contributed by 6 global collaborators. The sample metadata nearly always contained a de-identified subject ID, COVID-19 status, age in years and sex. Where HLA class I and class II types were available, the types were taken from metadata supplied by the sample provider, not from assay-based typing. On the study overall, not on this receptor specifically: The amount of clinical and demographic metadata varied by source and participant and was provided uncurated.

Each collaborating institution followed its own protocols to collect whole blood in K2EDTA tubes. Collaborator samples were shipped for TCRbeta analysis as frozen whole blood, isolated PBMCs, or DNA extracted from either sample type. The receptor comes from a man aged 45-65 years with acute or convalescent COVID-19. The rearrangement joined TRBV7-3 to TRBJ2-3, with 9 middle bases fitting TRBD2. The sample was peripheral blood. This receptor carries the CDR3 CASSLVSSGNTDTQYF. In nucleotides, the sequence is TGTGCCAGCAGCTTAGTTTCTAGCGGGAACACAGATACGCAGTATTTT.